This is a list of T cell receptor beta chains from one sample in a study of blood T cell repertoires in COVID-19. The protocol was immunoSEQ multiplex PCR, while the TCRdb copy is restricted to in-frame clones and leaves out a portion. The sample has over 120,000 clones; 76% are singletons. Sample: peripheral blood. These receptors all stem from a woman of 80 years or more with active or convalescent COVID-19. Each CDR3 is given with its conserved first and last residue. Fields, in order: D gene, clone size, V gene, J gene, CDR3 protein, CDR3 DNA. The D gene is left open where the match is weak. Not all rows give a size; the values are once, few, many and, for expanded clones, a class.

NA	once	TRBV5-6	TRBJ1-2	CASSLAGGAYGYTF	TGTGCCAGCAGCTTGGCCGGGGGGGCGTATGGCTACACCTTC
TRBD2	many	TRBV27	TRBJ2-1	CASSTLVLAGGPMGINEQFF	TGTGCCAGCAGTACCCTCGTACTAGCGGGGGGGCCGATGGGGATCAATGAGCAGTTCTTC
TRBD2	NA	TRBV6-5	TRBJ2-7	CASSTGGRSYEQYF	TGTGCCAGCTCAACGGGGGGGCGGTCCTACGAGCAGTACTTC
NA	few	TRBV18	TRBJ2-7	CASSPGQWAYEQYF	TGTGCCAGCTCACCGGGGCAGTGGGCCTACGAGCAGTACTTC
NA	NA	TRBV7-9	TRBJ1-5	CASSLPGLDQPQHF	TGTGCCAGCAGCTTACCAGGGCTCGATCAGCCCCAGCATTTT
TRBD1	few	TRBV5-6	TRBJ2-3	CASSLGGQGTDTQYF	TGTGCCAGCAGCTTGGGAGGACAGGGCACAGATACGCAGTATTTT
NA	NA	TRBV18	TRBJ2-7	CATKNGTLAYEQYF	TGTGCCACCAAAAACGGGACACTAGCCTACGAGCAGTACTTC
NA	NA	TRBV4-2	TRBJ2-3	CASSPPGSDTQYF	TGTGCCAGCAGCCCCCCGGGGAGTGATACGCAGTATTTT
NA	NA	TRBV7-3	TRBJ2-1	CASSLRLSGGDSTNEQFF	TGTGCCAGCAGCTTAAGGCTTTCGGGGGGCGATTCGACGAATGAGCAGTTCTTC
TRBD1	NA	TRBV2	TRBJ1-2	CASSRDRAYGGYTF	TGTGCCAGCAGTAGGGACAGGGCCTATGGTGGCTACACCTTC
NA	NA	TRBV19	TRBJ1-2	CASIAEPHGYTF	TGTGCCAGTATCGCCGAGCCCCATGGCTACACCTTC
NA	once	TRBV9	TRBJ2-1	CASSARDSIFLDEQFF	TGTGCCAGCAGCGCCCGGGACTCAATTTTTCTGGATGAGCAGTTCTTC
NA	NA	TRBV20-1	TRBJ1-1	CSARYRTEAFF	TGCAGTGCTAGGTACAGGACTGAAGCTTTCTTT
NA	NA	TRBV2	TRBJ2-7	CASKRDIHSYEQYF	TGTGCCAGCAAACGGGACATCCACTCCTACGAGCAGTACTTC
NA	NA	TRBV7-3	TRBJ1-1	CASSLPPKGRENTEAFF	TGTGCCAGCAGCCTCCCCCCTAAGGGGAGGGAGAACACTGAAGCTTTCTTT
NA	NA	TRBV11-2	TRBJ2-6	CASSLVDFSGANVLTF	TGTGCCAGCAGCTTAGTGGACTTCTCTGGGGCCAACGTCCTGACTTTC
TRBD1	NA	TRBV28	TRBJ2-1	CASTIRGTGFAKQFF	TGTGCCAGCACCATTCGCGGGACAGGTTTCGCAAAGCAGTTCTTC
NA	few	TRBV5-1	TRBJ1-6	CASSSTDNSPLHF	TGCGCCAGCAGCTCGACAGATAATTCACCCCTCCACTTT
NA	NA	TRBV18	TRBJ1-3	CASSPETGRAGNTIYF	TGTGCCAGCTCACCAGAGACAGGACGTGCTGGAAACACCATATATTTT
TRBD1	NA	TRBV5-6	TRBJ2-7	CASSLTGQGGYEQYF	TGTGCCAGCAGTTTGACGGGACAGGGTGGTTACGAGCAGTACTTC
NA	few	TRBV7-9	TRBJ1-2	CASSLEVANYGYTF	TGTGCCAGCAGCTTAGAAGTAGCTAACTATGGCTACACCTTC
NA	few	TRBV7-9	TRBJ1-2	CASSLRGGGDLYTF	TGTGCCAGCAGCTTACGAGGTGGGGGGGACCTCTACACCTTC
TRBD1	few	TRBV5-4	TRBJ1-1	CASSSGTGPRAFF	TGTGCCAGCAGCTCCGGGACAGGGCCCAGGGCTTTCTTT
TRBD1	NA	TRBV28	TRBJ2-7	CASSSTGGDPHYEQYF	TGTGCCAGCAGTTCGACAGGGGGCGACCCCCACTACGAGCAGTACTTC
NA	NA	TRBV12-3/TRBV12-4	TRBJ1-1	CASSFRLNTEAFF	TGTGCCAGCAGTTTTCGGTTGAACACTGAAGCTTTCTTT
TRBD1	NA	TRBV3-1/TRBV3-2	TRBJ1-1	CASSPSRDRGQDTEAFF	TGTGCCAGCAGCCCGTCCCGGGACAGGGGGCAGGACACTGAAGCTTTCTTT
TRBD1	NA	TRBV6-2/TRBV6-3	TRBJ1-1	CASSLDRGGYAEAFF	TGTGCCAGCAGTTTGGACAGGGGAGGGTACGCTGAAGCTTTCTTT
TRBD1	NA	TRBV3-1/TRBV3-2	TRBJ1-2	CASKRSMDRKNYGYTF	TGTGCCAGCAAGCGCTCTATGGACAGGAAAAACTATGGCTACACCTTC
TRBD2	NA	TRBV7-8	TRBJ2-1	CASSPPPGLAGGTGLYNEQFF	TGTGCCAGCAGCCCGCCCCCGGGACTAGCGGGGGGTACTGGGCTATACAATGAGCAGTTCTTC
NA	once	TRBV11-2	TRBJ2-1	CASSARTALTSYNEQFF	TGTGCCAGCAGCGCCCGGACAGCACTAACCTCCTACAATGAGCAGTTCTTC